Listed below are T cell receptor beta chains from one sample, sequenced in a study of cytomegalovirus exposure and HLA in healthy donors. Produced via immunoSEQ multiplex PCR; TCRdb's table is partial and in-frame only. The table lists 150,000 to 200,000 clones, roughly 80% of them singletons. The sample comprised PBMCs. The receptors stem from a female donor in good health and CMV-seronegative. CDR3s include the opening cysteine and the closing phenylalanine or tryptophan. A D gene is named only where the DNA matches it firmly. Some rows have no size entry. The others give once, few or many, or a class for an expanded clone.

CDR3 protein: CASSLSPQGYNEQFF; CDR3 DNA: TGTGCCAGCAGCTTAAGTCCCCAGGGCTACAATGAGCAGTTCTTC; V gene: TRBV7-3; D gene: NA; J gene: TRBJ2-1; clone size: NA
CDR3 protein: CATSKQDFYNEQFF; CDR3 DNA: TGTGCCACCAGCAAACAGGATTTCTACAATGAGCAGTTCTTC; V gene: TRBV15; D gene: NA; J gene: TRBJ2-1; clone size: NA
CDR3 protein: CASSPRLETHNEQFF; CDR3 DNA: TGTGCCAGCAGTCCCCGACTAGAGACCCACAATGAGCAGTTCTTC; V gene: TRBV6-5; D gene: NA; J gene: TRBJ2-1; clone size: NA
CDR3 protein: CAWSQQGTGGYTF; CDR3 DNA: TGTGCCTGGAGTCAACAGGGGACGGGTGGCTACACCTTC; V gene: TRBV30; D gene: TRBD1; J gene: TRBJ1-2; clone size: few
CDR3 protein: CASSSGGGDTEAFF; CDR3 DNA: TGCGCCAGCAGCTCAGGGGGAGGTGACACTGAAGCTTTCTTT; V gene: TRBV5-1; D gene: TRBD1; J gene: TRBJ1-1; clone size: NA
CDR3 protein: CASSSFPSGSGTVNEQFF; CDR3 DNA: TGCGCCAGCAGCTCATTCCCTTCAGGTAGCGGGACCGTCAATGAGCAGTTCTTC; V gene: TRBV5-1; D gene: TRBD2; J gene: TRBJ2-1; clone size: NA
CDR3 protein: CAISEGGGPSYEQYF; CDR3 DNA: TGTGCCATCAGTGAGGGCGGGGGGCCCTCCTACGAGCAGTACTTC; V gene: TRBV10-3; D gene: TRBD2; J gene: TRBJ2-7; clone size: NA
CDR3 protein: CASSLGGAGGSYEQYF; CDR3 DNA: TGTGCCAGCAGCTTAGGGGGAGCGGGGGGATCCTACGAGCAGTACTTC; V gene: TRBV7-9; D gene: TRBD2; J gene: TRBJ2-7; clone size: NA
CDR3 protein: CASSPLSGGTGELFF; CDR3 DNA: TGTGCCAGCAGCCCCCTCTCCGGAGGGACCGGGGAGCTGTTTTTT; V gene: TRBV11-3; D gene: NA; J gene: TRBJ2-2; clone size: NA
CDR3 protein: CASSWRAGETQYF; CDR3 DNA: TGTGCCAGCAGCTGGAGGGCCGGGGAGACCCAGTACTTC; V gene: TRBV6-6; D gene: NA; J gene: TRBJ2-5; clone size: NA
CDR3 protein: CSSSVNRSPYTF; CDR3 DNA: TGTTCCAGCAGCGTAAACAGGAGTCCCTACACCTTC; V gene: TRBV7-9; D gene: NA; J gene: TRBJ1-2; clone size: NA